This note documents a single TCR beta chain sequence. Antigen unknown. The sample contains more than one DNA sequence encoding this CDR3. Profiling relied on immunoSEQ multiplex PCR, and the TCRdb table lists in-frame clones only, not all of them. The table lists a few million clones, approximately 93% of them singletons. This entry comes from a study of shared clonotypes between healthy human individuals. Study details: Per donor, CD8 memory used one plate, CD8 naive used two, CD4 memory used three and CD4 naive used three. Study-level points and caveats: Clonotype sharing levels among donors were expected to vary with sequencing depth. Clonotype sharing across several donors was observed for approximately 5% of naive CD4 clonotypes.

The CDR3 totals 14 residues. CDR1 MDHEN and CDR2 SYDVKM come from the germline V gene. Trimming removed 3 bases at V and 3 bases at J, with 12 bases between. The sequence came from a man aged 18 to 35 in good health. Some clones in this sample may be carry-over from other donors' samples. This chain links TRBV28 with TRBJ2-7, with a possible D match to TRBD2 (7 bases). The sequenced sample consisted of naive CD4+ T cells from PBMCs. Sample subset: CD45RA+ positively selected. The DNA for the CDR3 is TGTGCCAGCAGTTTGGGCGGGGGCGTCTACGAGCAGTACTTC. Translation gives CASSLGGGVYEQYF. Looking up the rest from reference TRBV28 and TRBJ2-7 gives the full variable domain: DVKVTQSSRYLVKRTGEKVFLECVQDMDHENMFWYRQDPGLGLRLIYFSYDVKMKEKGDIPEGYSVSREKKERFSLILESASTNQTSMYLCASSLGGGVYEQYFGPGTRLTVT.